Below, one TCR beta chain is given with its context. No antigen is known for it. Healthy Caucasians provided all donations. Unique molecular identifiers were present on the cDNA, and a universal primer site came from template switching. MiXCR was run by TCRdb on the 5' RACE reads, yielding one entry per CDR3 protein. The sample contains some 1,700,000 distinct CDR3 sequences, roughly a third of which appear only once. These data are taken from a study of identical twins. This CDR3 has 14 residues. Study results and caveats: The conclusions drew on cross-sectional statistical analysis instead of tracking the same donors.

The chain is built from TRBV21-1 and TRBJ1-1; the table's D gene call, TRBD1, was not cross checked with the DNA. TRBV21-1 is a known pseudogene. The sample taken for sequencing was cord blood. The source is a newborn girl in good health. The chain's CDR3 is CASSKGQGDTEAFF. In DNA form, the CDR3 reads TGTGCCAGCAGCAAAGGACAGGGGGACACTGAAGCTTTCTTT.